The next 5 T cell receptor beta chains were all read from a single sample in a study of CD8+CD57+ T cells in acquired aplastic anemia. Only patients with CD8+CD57+ cell expansion on flow cytometry were chosen for sequencing. Profiling of TCR beta VDJ combinations and CDR3 sequences used genomic DNA as template. TCRdb reprocessed the reads via MiXCR and lists one record per CDR3 protein. The sample contains under 200,000 distinct CDR3 sequences, roughly 48% of which appear only once. The sequenced sample was sorted CD4+, CD8+, or CD8+CD57+ T cells (not recorded which) from PBMCs. All receptors derive from a human donor with aplastic anemia.

The chain combines TRBV5-1 with TRBJ1-1; D remains unclear. Germline loops: CDR1 SGHRS, CDR2 YFSETQ. The CDR3 is made up of 14 amino acids. Trimming left V 6 bases short and J 0 bases short, with 12 bases between. CDR3 bases: TGCGCCAGCAACTTAAATGGTATGAACACTGAAGCTTTCTTT. Its protein is CASNLNGMNTEAFF.

In its sample, this clonotype was seen a few times. The genes are TRBV4-2 and TRBJ2-6; D may be TRBD1 (5 bases). V lost 0 bases and J lost 0, with 12 bases in between. This CDR3 has 18 amino acids. Germline CDR1 is LGHNA and CDR2 is YNFKEQ. This chain's CDR3 is CASSQDKGANSGANVLTF. CDR3 coding DNA: TGTGCCAGCAGCCAAGATAAAGGGGCCAACTCTGGGGCCAACGTCCTGACTTTC.

In this sample, this clonotype turned up once. In DNA form, the CDR3 reads TGTGCCAGCAGCCACGGGGCTTACTACGAGCAGTACTTC. This translates into CASSHGAYYEQYF. The V gene is TRBV2, the J gene TRBJ2-7; D may correspond to TRBD1 or TRBD2 (5 bases each). This CDR3 is 13 amino acids long. Germline CDR1 reads SNHLY; CDR2 reads FYNNEI. Between the trimmed V and J ends, which lost 6 bases and 3 bases, there was a span of 12 bases. The whole variable domain, filled in from reference TRBV2 and TRBJ2-7, reads EPEVTQTPSHQVTQMGQEVILRCVPISNHLYFYWYRQILGQKVEFLVSFYNNEISEKSEIFDDQFSVERPDGSNFTLKIRSTKLEDSAMYFCASSHGAYYEQYFGPGTRLTVT.

The J gene is TRBJ1-2, the V gene TRBV19, with 9 bases identical to TRBD1. Trimming took 7 bases from V and 8 from J; bases not matched to a gene: 8. The CDR3 loop spans 13 amino acids. CDR1 LNHDA and CDR2 SQIVND come from the germline V gene (reference sequence). The CDR3 DNA is TGTGCCAGTACCCCAACAGGGGGCGGCGGCTACACCTTC. The encoded protein is CASTPTGGGGYTF.

Only a few counts were recorded for this clonotype. The genes are TRBV5-1 and TRBJ1-6; perhaps TRBD1 as D (5 bases). V lost 0 bases and J 9 bases, leaving 10 bases between the germline ends. The CDR3 runs to 14 residues. Germline CDR1 is SGHRS and CDR2 is YFSETQ. CDR3 nucleotides: TGCGCCAGCAGCTTGGGGCAGGGTACTTCACCCCTCCACTTT. It specifies CASSLGQGTSPLHF.